These 9 T cell receptor beta chains were all obtained from the same sample, sequenced in a study of Ad26.COV2.S vaccination and SARS-CoV-2 variants. Using immunoSEQ multiplex PCR, the repertoire was profiled, and TCRdb retains in-frame clones only, with some absent. The sample lists roughly 390,000 clones; about nine tenths were seen once. Documented treatment: over 15 received Ad26.COV2.S at low or high dose, single or two shots; a few received placebo; per-sample allocation not given. Day 63 after the first injection of vaccine or placebo was the sampling time. The specimen comprised peripheral blood, sampled in a trial of Ad26.COV2.S vaccine versus placebo. The receptors shown here come from a person between 18 and 65 years old who received the Ad26.COV2.S COVID-19 vaccine or a placebo.

CDR3 nucleotides: TGTGCCAGCAGCTTAGCGGGACAGATGAAGCAGTTCTTC. Translating it yields CASSLAGQMKQFF. The V call is TRBV7-2, the J call TRBJ2-1, with TRBD1 matching over 7 bases. The CDR3 has 13 amino acids. Germline V gene lookup returns CDR1 SGHTA and CDR2 FQGNSA. Trimming took 0 bases from V and 11 from J; bases not matched to a gene: 4.

The genes are TRBV5-4 and TRBJ2-7, with a possible D match to TRBD2 (5 bases). Trimming removed 4 bases from V and 5 bases from J, with 19 bases in between. CDR1 SGHNT and CDR2 YYREEE come from the germline V gene (reference sequence). The CDR3 is 15 amino acids. CDR3 amino acids: CASSRTYAGGNEQYF. In DNA, the CDR3 is TGTGCCAGCAGCCGGACCTATGCGGGTGGGAACGAGCAGTACTTC.

This sequence joins TRBV5-4 and TRBJ2-2; 11 bases agree with TRBD2. Trimming took 0 bases from V and 7 from J; bases not matched to a gene: 14. Germline V CDR1 and CDR2: SGHNT, YYREEE (reference sequence). This CDR3 contains 19 residues. The CDR3, as DNA: TGTGCCAGCAGCTTGGCTAGCGGGGGGAGAGCCCCAGCTGGCGGGGAGCTGTTTTTT. Amino acids: CASSLASGGRAPAGGELFF.

A few counts support this clone. This chain links TRBV16 with TRBJ1-2; D is undetermined. Germline V gives CDR1 KGHSY, CDR2 FQNENV. Deletions cut 3 bases from V and 8 bases from J, with 10 bases between. The CDR3 has 12 amino acids. CDR3 bases: TGTGCCAGCAGCCAGTCACTTAAGGGCTACACCTTC. Amino acids: CASSQSLKGYTF.

The rearrangement links TRBV29-1 to TRBJ2-1, with 7 bases fitting TRBD1. This CDR3 contains 16 residues. CDR1 SQVTM and CDR2 ANQGSEA come from the germline V gene. Trimming cost V 0 bases and J 3 bases; bases outside gene matches: 8. CDR3 loop: CSVEDPRTGDYNEQFF. For the CDR3, the DNA is TGCAGCGTTGAAGATCCTCGGACAGGTGACTACAATGAGCAGTTCTTC.

The V gene is TRBV7-2, the J gene TRBJ2-4; 8 nucleotides match TRBD1. The CDR3 has 16 amino acids. J lost 8 bases, V lost 3 bases, and 12 bases had no gene match. Germline V CDR1 and CDR2: SGHTA, FQGNSA. The CDR3 DNA sequence: TGTGCCAGCAGCTTGTTTGGACAGGGCGAAGGGGACATTCAGTACTTC. The encoded protein is CASSLFGQGEGDIQYF. Supplemented by reference TRBV7-2 and TRBJ2-4, the full variable domain reads GAGVSQSPSNKVTEKGKDVELRCDPISGHTALYWYRQSLGQGLEFLIYFQGNSAPDKSGLPSDRFSAERTGGSVSTLTIQRTQQEDSAVYLCASSLFGQGEGDIQYFGAGTRLSVL.

On this clone itself: The sample holds other DNA sequences that translate to the same CDR3. J is TRBJ1-1 and V is TRBV3-1 (or the pseudogene TRBV3-2), with unresolved D. V dropped 1 base and J dropped 6 bases, with 9 bases sitting between them. This CDR3 is 13 amino acids long. Germline CDR1 is LGHDT and CDR2 is YNNKEL (reference sequence). CDR3 residues: CASSQAGRAEAFF. The CDR3 region has the DNA TGTGCCAGCAGCCAAGCTGGGAGAGCTGAAGCTTTCTTT.

The chain combines TRBV6-5 with TRBJ2-1; D might be TRBD2 (5 bases). This CDR3 has 13 amino acids. Germline V gene lookup returns CDR1 MNHEY and CDR2 SVGAGI. V lost 7 bases and J lost 4, with 11 bases in between. The CDR3 loop is CASNILVYNEQFF. The CDR3 DNA reads TGTGCCAGCAACATACTAGTTTACAATGAGCAGTTCTTC.

The rearrangement joins TRBV6-1 to TRBJ2-5, with 7 bases that match TRBD2. This CDR3 contains 15 residues. V lost 3 bases and J lost 2; bases outside the gene matches: 6. The V gene's germline CDR1 is MNHNS and CDR2 SASEGT. Here the CDR3 DNA reads TGTGCCAGCAGTGACCCATCGGGGGGACAAGAGACCCAGTACTTC. Amino acid sequence: CASSDPSGGQETQYF.